These 26 T cell receptor beta chains originate from one sample sequenced in a study of a mutant IDH1 vaccine in newly diagnosed glioma. Clones were read by immunoSEQ multiplex PCR, and TCRdb kept only the in-frame ones, dropping some. The data contain approximately 61,000 clones, about four fifths of them singletons. As to time point: week 11, during vaccination. The content of each vaccine dose was 300 ug of mutant IDH1 20-mer peptide, and topical imiquimod accompanied it. No antigen has been assigned to these receptors. This specimen was PBMCs, taken from a glioma patient whose treatment included an IDH1 peptide vaccine. These receptors were taken from a man aged 45-65 years with glioma.

This chain joins TRBV6-6 and TRBJ1-1; 8 positions match TRBD1. The CDR3 extends over 16 amino acids. The germline CDR1 and CDR2 sequences are MNHNY and SVGAGI (reference sequence). With 2 bases clipped from V and 5 bases from J, the junction kept 10 bases outside the gene matches. Written as DNA, the CDR3 is TGTGCCAGCAGTTACAGGGGTGGACAGGGCATGACTGAAGCTTTCTTT. Translating gives CASSYRGGQGMTEAFF.

The sample holds one count of this clone. V and J are TRBV28 and TRBJ2-5, with 8 bases matching TRBD1. The ends lost 4 bases at V and 7 bases at J; junction bases unmatched: 5. The CDR3 extends over 13 amino acids. CDR1 and CDR2 from the germline V gene are MDHEN and SYDVKM. DNA for the CDR3: TGTGCCAGCAGTTCCGGACAGGGAGGGACCCAGTACTTC. Translated, it gives CASSSGQGGTQYF.

The chain carries TRBV5-8 and TRBJ2-5; 14 bases agree with TRBD2. The CDR3 is 17 amino acids. Germline V gene data show CDR1 as SGHTS and CDR2 as YDEGEE. V trimming: 2 bases; J trimming: 2 bases; junction bases outside the gene matches: 5. The CDR3 DNA reads as TGTGCCAGCAGCTTAGGACTAGCGGGGGGCTTTCAAGAGACCCAGTACTTC. Its translation is CASSLGLAGGFQETQYF.

This clone was detected a few times. This chain joins TRBV30 and TRBJ2-1; D remains unclear. The CDR3 sequence is 11 residues long. Deletions cut 2 bases from V and 10 bases from J, with 9 bases between. CDR1 is GTSNPN and CDR2 is SVGIG in the germline V gene (reference sequence). CDR3 protein: CAWSPNREQFF. The CDR3 nucleotides are TGTGCCTGGAGTCCCAACAGAGAGCAGTTCTTC.

The rearrangement links TRBV7-2 to TRBJ2-5; the match to TRBD1 covers 9 bases. CDR1 and CDR2 (germline): SGHTA, FQGNSA. The length of the CDR3 is 14 residues. V dropped 6 bases and J dropped 3; count of bases not matched to a gene: 5. CDR3 sequence: CASRRGQGKETQYF. In DNA, the CDR3 is TGTGCCAGCAGACGGGGACAGGGTAAAGAGACCCAGTACTTC.

J is TRBJ1-5 and V is TRBV18; the D gene is possibly TRBD1 (5 bases). The CDR3 totals 15 residues. Germline CDR1 KGHSH, CDR2 LQKENI. Trimming shortened V by 4 bases and J by 4 bases, and 14 bases separated the two germline ends. This CDR3 reads CASSQSWDANQPQHF. The CDR3 DNA is TGTGCCAGCTCACAATCCTGGGACGCTAATCAGCCCCAGCATTTT.

V gene TRBV19 combines with J gene TRBJ1-1; unclear D gene. CDR3 length equals 15 residues. V was shortened by 7 bases and J by 1 base, with 16 bases between the two germline ends. Germline V gene data show CDR1 as LNHDA and CDR2 as SQIVND (reference sequence). DNA of the CDR3: TGTGCCAGTAATTCGCTATTCGCGGAGAACACTGAAGCTTTCTTT. Translation: CASNSLFAENTEAFF. The full variable domain, in which reference TRBV19 and TRBJ1-1 provide the parts outside the CDR3, is DGGITQSPKYLFRKEGQNVTLSCEQNLNHDAMYWYRQDPGQGLRLIYYSQIVNDFQKGDIAEGYSVSREKKESFPLTVTSAQKNPTAFYLCASNSLFAENTEAFFGQGTRLTVV.

The chain joins TRBV7-2 to TRBJ2-3; no reliable D call. With 1 base removed from V and 4 bases from J, the gap between germline ends came to 9 bases. Looked up from germline, CDR1 is SGHTA and CDR2 is FQGNSA. The CDR3 covers 14 residues. CDR3 protein: CASSLGSESDTQYF. CDR3 bases: TGTGCCAGCAGCTTAGGCAGCGAGTCAGATACGCAGTATTTT. Looking up the rest from reference TRBV7-2 and TRBJ2-3 gives the full variable domain: GAGVSQSPSNKVTEKGKDVELRCDPISGHTALYWYRQSLGQGLEFLIYFQGNSAPDKSGLPSDRFSAERTGGSVSTLTIQRTQQEDSAVYLCASSLGSESDTQYFGPGTRLTVL.

This clone showed up just once. The chain employs TRBV9 and TRBJ2-1; 9 bases line up with TRBD2. Germline lookup yields CDR1 SGDLS and CDR2 YYNGEE. CDR3 length: 16 residues. Trimming took 0 bases from V and 0 from J; bases not matched to a gene: 1. The CDR3 reads CASSVGSGSSYNEQFF. The DNA for the CDR3 is TGTGCCAGCAGCGTAGGTAGCGGGAGCTCCTACAATGAGCAGTTCTTC.

This clone was observed a handful of times. The genes are TRBV5-5 and TRBJ2-7; possibly TRBD1 for D (7 bases). The length of the CDR3 is 15 residues. The V gene's germline CDR1 is SGHKS and CDR2 YYEKEE (reference sequence). V dropped 3 bases and J dropped 3 bases, with 16 bases sitting between them. CDR3 in amino acids: CASSWGVQGGYEQYF. The CDR3 nucleotides read TGTGCCAGCAGCTGGGGTGTTCAGGGGGGCTACGAGCAGTACTTC.

In its sample, this clone was seen a few times. V and J are TRBV30 and TRBJ2-2; D is unclear. Germline V gene sequence: CDR1 GTSNPN, CDR2 SVGIG (reference sequence). V was shortened by 2 bases and J by 5 bases, with 6 bases between the two germline ends. The CDR3 has 12 residues. CDR3 nucleotides: TGTGCCTGGAGTTGGGGAACCGGGGAGCTGTTTTTT. Amino acids: CAWSWGTGELFF.

This chain uses TRBV19 with TRBJ2-1; 10 nucleotides match TRBD2. The germline CDR1 and CDR2 sequences are LNHDA and SQIVND (reference sequence). This CDR3 region has 15 residues. Trimming cost V 5 bases and J 7 bases; bases outside gene matches: 8. CDR3: CASSFSGGWENEQFF. In DNA, the CDR3 is TGTGCCAGTAGTTTTAGCGGGGGGTGGGAAAATGAGCAGTTCTTC.

This clone has only a few counts. J is TRBJ1-1 and V is TRBV11-2; D ambiguous. The CDR3 has 14 amino acids. From germline, CDR1 is SGHAT and CDR2 FQNNGV. Trimming cost V 4 bases and J 6 bases, with 15 bases left between them. The CDR3 here is CASSSALWVPEAFF. Here the CDR3 DNA reads TGTGCCAGCAGCTCGGCCCTCTGGGTCCCTGAAGCTTTCTTT. The full variable domain, rest sourced from reference TRBV11-2 and TRBJ1-1, is EAGVAQSPRYKIIEKRQSVAFWCNPISGHATLYWYQQILGQGPKLLIQFQNNGVVDDSQLPKDRFSAERLKGVDSTLKIQPAKLEDSAVYLCASSSALWVPEAFFGQGTRLTVV.

The gene calls are TRBV4-1 and TRBJ2-2; 8 bases are shared with TRBD2. Trimming at V came to 1 base and at J to 3 bases, leaving 4 bases not matched to a gene. This CDR3 is 16 amino acids long. Per the germline V gene, CDR1 is MGHRA and CDR2 is YSYEKL. CDR3 DNA: TGCGCCAGCAGCCAAGTGACTAGCGCTGACACCGGGGAGCTGTTTTTT. Amino acids: CASSQVTSADTGELFF.

This rearrangement joins TRBV29-1 to TRBJ2-7; D is possibly TRBD1 (5 bases). V was clipped by 5 bases and J by 6 bases, with 17 bases between them. Germline CDR1 reads SQVTM; CDR2 reads ANQGSEA. This CDR3 comprises 13 residues. The CDR3 sequence: CSVRRQTLGEQYF. The CDR3 DNA follows: TGCAGCGTTCGGAGACAGACCCTCGGCGAGCAGTACTTC.

The V call is TRBV5-1, the J call TRBJ2-5; TRBD2 matches 11 bases. There are 18 residues in the CDR3. The V gene end was trimmed by 4 bases and the J gene end by 6 bases; junction bases not matched to a gene: 17. The germline gives CDR1 SGHRS, CDR2 YFSETQ. CDR3 in amino acids: CASSLGEGPGTSGQTQYF. For the CDR3, the DNA is TGCGCCAGCAGCCTGGGTGAGGGCCCCGGGACTAGCGGCCAGACCCAGTACTTC.

The CDR3 loop reads CAWNLGSKTDTQYF. Here the CDR3 DNA reads TGTGCCTGGAACCTGGGCAGTAAAACAGATACGCAGTATTTT. This rearrangement joins TRBV30 to TRBJ2-3; no firm D call. V dropped 4 bases and J dropped 3 bases, with 14 bases sitting between them. The germline V gene encodes CDR1 GTSNPN and CDR2 SVGIG (reference sequence). The CDR3 spans 14 residues.

This clone was counted only a few times. This specimen includes other DNA sequences encoding the same CDR3. This rearrangement joins TRBV7-2 to TRBJ2-1; D is tentatively TRBD1 or TRBD2 (5 bases each). The germline CDR1 and CDR2 sequences are SGHTA and FQGNSA. The CDR3 spans 14 residues. Between the trimmed V and J ends, which lost 2 bases and 5 bases, there was a span of 10 bases. CDR3 bases: TGTGCCAGCAGCTTAACGGGGACGGACAATGAGCAGTTCTTC. It yields the protein CASSLTGTDNEQFF.

V gene TRBV7-9 combines with J gene TRBJ2-7; 7 bases map to TRBD1. Germline lookup yields CDR1 SEHNR and CDR2 FQNEAQ (reference sequence). V shed 5 bases and J 0 bases; nucleotides not matched to a gene: 7. The CDR3 is made up of 15 amino acids. CDR3 protein: CASSGQDRSSYEQYF. The CDR3 region has the DNA TGTGCCAGCAGCGGCCAGGACAGGAGCTCCTACGAGCAGTACTTC.

The chain combines TRBV5-4 with TRBJ1-2; possibly TRBD1 for D (6 bases). This CDR3 contains 16 residues. V was pared by 4 bases and J by 6 bases, with 22 bases between. The germline gives CDR1 SGHNT, CDR2 YYREEE (reference sequence). CDR3 nucleotides: TGTGCCAGCAGCCGCGAGATTAAGGGGGGTTTAGATGGCTACACCTTC. Translated: CASSREIKGGLDGYTF.

This clone was observed a single time. V and J are TRBV10-3 and TRBJ2-3; the match to TRBD2 covers 13 bases. This CDR3 contains 14 residues. The germline V gene encodes CDR1 ENHRY and CDR2 SYGVKD. V dropped 6 bases and J dropped 6; count of bases not matched to a gene: 3. The CDR3 DNA is TGTGCCATCAGAGGACTAGCGGGAGAGGATACGCAGTATTTT. Protein product: CAIRGLAGEDTQYF.

The chain is built from TRBV5-6 and TRBJ2-5, with TRBD1 identical over 8 bases. After removal of 4 bases from V and 6 bases from J, the junction contained 5 bases not matched to a gene. The CDR3 length is 13 residues. Per the germline V gene, CDR1 is SGHDT and CDR2 is YYEEEE. The chain's CDR3 is CASSPGQGQTQYF. CDR3 coding DNA: TGTGCCAGCAGCCCCGGACAGGGCCAGACCCAGTACTTC.

The chain is built from TRBV7-3 and TRBJ2-6; 9 bases map to TRBD1. V was pared by 5 bases and J by 2 bases, with 7 bases of the junction left unmatched. CDR3 length equals 17 residues. Germline CDR1 SGHTA, CDR2 FQGTGA. CDR3: CASSQDRGLPGANVLTF. In DNA, the CDR3 is TGTGCCAGCAGCCAGGACAGGGGACTGCCTGGGGCCAACGTCCTGACTTTC.

The gene calls are TRBV27 and TRBJ1-2; 12 bases map to TRBD1. In germline, CDR1 is MNHEY, CDR2 SMNVEV (reference sequence). The V gene end was trimmed by 4 bases and the J gene end by 2 bases; junction bases not matched to a gene: 8. This CDR3 comprises 17 residues. CDR3 DNA: TGTGCCAGCAGTTCTCGAGGGACAGGGGGCGCAAACTATGGCTACACCTTC. Residues: CASSSRGTGGANYGYTF.

J is TRBJ2-7 and V is TRBV2; 14 nucleotides match TRBD2. J was trimmed by 11 bases and V by 6 bases; bases with no gene match: 9. The CDR3 spans 14 residues. Per the germline V gene, CDR1 is SNHLY and CDR2 is FYNNEI. CDR3 sequence (DNA): TGTGCCAGCAGAGCCTCGGGACTAGCGGGAGCCAAGTACTTC. This sequence encodes CASRASGLAGAKYF.

This chain uses TRBV5-4 with TRBJ2-7, with D possibly matching TRBD2 (5 bases). Germline V gives CDR1 SGHNT, CDR2 YYREEE (reference sequence). The CDR3 length is 14 residues. The germline V and J ends were trimmed by 0 bases and 1 base, with 8 bases remaining between them. The CDR3 DNA sequence: TGTGCCAGCAGCTTGGACGGAGGATCCTACGAGCAGTACTTC. It translates to CASSLDGGSYEQYF.